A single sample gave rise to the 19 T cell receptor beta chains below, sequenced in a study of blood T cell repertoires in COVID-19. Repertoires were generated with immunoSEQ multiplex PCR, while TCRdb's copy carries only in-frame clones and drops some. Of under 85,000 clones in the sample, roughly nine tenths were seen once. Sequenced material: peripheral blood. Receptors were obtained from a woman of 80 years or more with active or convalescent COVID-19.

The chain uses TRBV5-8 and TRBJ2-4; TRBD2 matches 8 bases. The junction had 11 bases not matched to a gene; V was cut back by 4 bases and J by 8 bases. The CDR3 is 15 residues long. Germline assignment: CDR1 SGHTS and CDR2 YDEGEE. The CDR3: CASSPPAGEGYIQYF. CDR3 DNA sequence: TGTGCCAGCAGCCCCCCAGCGGGAGAAGGGTACATTCAGTACTTC.

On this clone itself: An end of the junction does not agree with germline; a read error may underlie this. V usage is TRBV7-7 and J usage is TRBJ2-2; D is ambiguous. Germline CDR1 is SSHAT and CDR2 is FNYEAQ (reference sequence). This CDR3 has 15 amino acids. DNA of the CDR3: TGTGCTAGCAGCTTTTCAGTCGCGAACACCGGGGAGCTGTTTTTT. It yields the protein CASSFSVANTGELFF.

The CDR3 bases are TGTGCCAGCAGTGCGGGACTAACCGCCCCCGGGGAGCTGTTTTTT. The encoded protein is CASSAGLTAPGELFF. This sequence joins TRBV2 and TRBJ2-2, with 7 bases fitting TRBD2. Germline trimming cut 4 bases from V and 6 bases from J; bases unmatched to any gene: 8. Germline loops: CDR1 SNHLY, CDR2 FYNNEI. This CDR3 has 15 residues.

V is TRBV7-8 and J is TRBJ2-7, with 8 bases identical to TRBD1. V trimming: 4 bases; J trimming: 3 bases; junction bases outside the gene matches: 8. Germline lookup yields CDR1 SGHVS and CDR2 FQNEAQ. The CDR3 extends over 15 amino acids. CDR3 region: CASSSYRGSHYEQYF. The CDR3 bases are TGTGCCAGCAGCTCCTACAGGGGGTCACACTACGAGCAGTACTTC.

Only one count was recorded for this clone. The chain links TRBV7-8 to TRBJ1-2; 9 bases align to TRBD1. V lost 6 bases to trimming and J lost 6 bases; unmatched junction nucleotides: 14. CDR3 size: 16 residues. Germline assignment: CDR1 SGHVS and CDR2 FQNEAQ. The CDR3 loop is CASSPAQGAGGDGYTF. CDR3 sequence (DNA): TGTGCCAGCAGTCCAGCACAGGGGGCCGGGGGCGATGGCTACACCTTC.

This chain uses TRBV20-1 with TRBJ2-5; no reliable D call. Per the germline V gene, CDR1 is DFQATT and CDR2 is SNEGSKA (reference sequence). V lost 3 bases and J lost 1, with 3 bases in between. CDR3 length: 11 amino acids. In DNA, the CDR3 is TGCAGTGCTAGCGGCCAAGAGACCCAGTACTTC. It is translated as CSASGQETQYF.

CDR3 loop: CASSIPGRGEETQYF. The DNA for the CDR3 is TGTGCCAGTAGTATCCCGGGCAGGGGAGAGGAGACCCAGTACTTC. The V and J genes are TRBV19 and TRBJ2-5; perhaps TRBD1 as D (6 bases). The CDR3 has 15 amino acids. V was clipped by 3 bases and J by 5 bases, with 16 bases between them. CDR1 is LNHDA, CDR2 SQIVND, per germline (reference sequence).

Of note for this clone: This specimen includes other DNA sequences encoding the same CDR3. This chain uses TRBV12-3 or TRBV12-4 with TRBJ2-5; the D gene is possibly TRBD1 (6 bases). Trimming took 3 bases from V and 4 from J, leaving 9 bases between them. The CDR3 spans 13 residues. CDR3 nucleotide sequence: TGTGCCAGCAGTTTGGGGGCACGAGAGACCCAGTACTTC. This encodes CASSLGARETQYF.

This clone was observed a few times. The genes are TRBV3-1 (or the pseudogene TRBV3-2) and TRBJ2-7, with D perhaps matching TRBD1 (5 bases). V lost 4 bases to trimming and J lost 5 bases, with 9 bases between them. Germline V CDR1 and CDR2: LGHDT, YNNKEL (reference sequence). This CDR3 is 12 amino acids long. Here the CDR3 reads CASSLADNEQYF. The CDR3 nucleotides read TGTGCCAGCAGCCTTGCGGACAACGAGCAGTACTTC.

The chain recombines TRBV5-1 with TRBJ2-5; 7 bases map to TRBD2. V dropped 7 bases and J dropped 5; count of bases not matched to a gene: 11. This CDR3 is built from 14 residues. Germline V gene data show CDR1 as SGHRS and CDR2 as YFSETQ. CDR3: CASGTGGRGETQYF. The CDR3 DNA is TGCGCCAGCGGAACCGGGGGGAGAGGGGAGACCCAGTACTTC.

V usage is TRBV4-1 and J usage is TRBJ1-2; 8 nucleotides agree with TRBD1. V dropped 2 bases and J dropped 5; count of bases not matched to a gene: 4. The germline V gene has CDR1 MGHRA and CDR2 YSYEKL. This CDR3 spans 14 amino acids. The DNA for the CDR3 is TGCGCCAGCAGCCAACCCAGGGGGCTTTATGGCTACACCTTC. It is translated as CASSQPRGLYGYTF.

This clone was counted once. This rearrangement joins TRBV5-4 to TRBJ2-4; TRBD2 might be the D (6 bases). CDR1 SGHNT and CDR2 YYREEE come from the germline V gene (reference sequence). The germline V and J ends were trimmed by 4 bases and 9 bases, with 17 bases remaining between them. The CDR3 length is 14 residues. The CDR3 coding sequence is TGTGCCAGCAGCCGGGACTGGAAACGGAGCATTCAGTACTTC. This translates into CASSRDWKRSIQYF.

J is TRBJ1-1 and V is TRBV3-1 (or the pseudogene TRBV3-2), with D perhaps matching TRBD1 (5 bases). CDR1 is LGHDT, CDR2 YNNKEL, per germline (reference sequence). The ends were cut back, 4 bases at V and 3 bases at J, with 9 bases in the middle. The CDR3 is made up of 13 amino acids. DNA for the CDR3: TGTGCCAGCAGCCCCCGCAGGGACACTGAAGCTTTCTTT. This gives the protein CASSPRRDTEAFF.

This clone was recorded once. CDR3 coding DNA: TGTGCCAGCAGTGAACTGGCGGGGGGGCCGAATGAGCAGTTCTTC. It specifies CASSELAGGPNEQFF. V is TRBV2 and J is TRBJ2-1; 9 bases match TRBD2. The CDR3 is 15 amino acids. Germline V lookup: CDR1 SNHLY, CDR2 FYNNEI. The ends lost 2 bases at V and 7 bases at J; junction bases unmatched: 6.

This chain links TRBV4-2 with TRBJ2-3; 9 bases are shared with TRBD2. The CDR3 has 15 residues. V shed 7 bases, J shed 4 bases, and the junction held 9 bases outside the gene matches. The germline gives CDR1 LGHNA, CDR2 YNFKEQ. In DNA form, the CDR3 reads TGTGCCAGCACTCCTAGCGGGGACCCGGCAGATACGCAGTATTTT. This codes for CASTPSGDPADTQYF.

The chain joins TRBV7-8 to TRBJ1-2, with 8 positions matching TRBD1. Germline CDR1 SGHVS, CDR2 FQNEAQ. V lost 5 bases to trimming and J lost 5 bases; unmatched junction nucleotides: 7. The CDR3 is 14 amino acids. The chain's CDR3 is CASSPGQGWYGYTF. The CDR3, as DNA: TGTGCCAGCAGCCCAGGACAGGGCTGGTATGGCTACACCTTC.

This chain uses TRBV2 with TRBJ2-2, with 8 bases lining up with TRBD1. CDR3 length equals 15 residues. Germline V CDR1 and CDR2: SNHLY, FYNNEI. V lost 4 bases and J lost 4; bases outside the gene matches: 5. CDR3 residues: CASSAVTGATGELFF. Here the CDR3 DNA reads TGTGCCAGCAGTGCGGTGACAGGGGCCACCGGGGAGCTGTTTTTT.

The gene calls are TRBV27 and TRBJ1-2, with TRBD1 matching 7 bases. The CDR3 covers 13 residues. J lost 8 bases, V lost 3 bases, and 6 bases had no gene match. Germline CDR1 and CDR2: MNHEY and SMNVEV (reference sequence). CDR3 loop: CASSFPGGLGYTF. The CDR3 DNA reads TGTGCCAGCAGTTTCCCAGGGGGGTTAGGCTACACCTTC.

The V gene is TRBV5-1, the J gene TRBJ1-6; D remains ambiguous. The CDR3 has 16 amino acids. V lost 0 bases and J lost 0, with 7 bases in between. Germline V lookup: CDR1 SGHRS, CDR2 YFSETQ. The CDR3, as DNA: TGCGCCAGCAGCTTGGGGCGGTACTCCTATAATTCACCCCTCCACTTT. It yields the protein CASSLGRYSYNSPLHF.